Presented here are 3 T cell receptor beta chains from one specimen sequenced in a study of T cell changes during pregnancy in multiple sclerosis. Method: immunoSEQ multiplex PCR; TCRdb's copy keeps in-frame clones and lacks some. The profile shows 60,000 to 90,000 clones, 92% of them singletons. Sequenced material: peripheral blood, taken in the first trimester of pregnancy. These receptors were taken from a female donor in good health, enrolled as a control in a pregnancy study.

V is TRBV6-6 and J is TRBJ2-3, with 11 bases fitting TRBD2. The CDR3 covers 15 residues. J was trimmed by 6 bases and V by 6 bases; bases with no gene match: 8. Germline CDR1 and CDR2: MNHNY and SVGAGI (reference sequence). As DNA, the CDR3 is TGTGCCAGCAGGACACTAGCGGGAGCGTCTGATACGCAGTATTTT. Its protein product is CASRTLAGASDTQYF.

The V and J genes are TRBV7-6 and TRBJ2-5; TRBD2 agrees at 10 bases. The CDR3 runs to 16 residues. J was trimmed by 2 bases and V by 1 base; bases with no gene match: 4. CDR1 is SGHVS and CDR2 is FNYEAQ in the germline V gene. CDR3: CASSLVWTSGQETQYF. CDR3 in DNA: TGTGCCAGCAGCTTAGTTTGGACTAGCGGACAAGAGACCCAGTACTTC. Based on the CDR3 plus reference TRBV7-6 and TRBJ2-5, the full variable domain is GAGVSQSPRYKVTKRGQDVALRCDPISGHVSLYWYRQALGQGPEFLTYFNYEAQQDKSGLPNDRFSAERPEGSISTLTIQRTEQRDSAMYRCASSLVWTSGQETQYFGPGTRLLVL.

This clone was seen once. The genes are TRBV9 and TRBJ2-7; D call uncertain. Germline values: CDR1 SGDLS, CDR2 YYNGEE. The CDR3 has 14 amino acids. V was shortened by 0 bases and J by 0 bases, with 7 bases between the two germline ends. The CDR3 DNA is TGTGCCAGCAGCGTAGCCCTGAGCTCCTACGAGCAGTACTTC. Amino acids: CASSVALSSYEQYF.